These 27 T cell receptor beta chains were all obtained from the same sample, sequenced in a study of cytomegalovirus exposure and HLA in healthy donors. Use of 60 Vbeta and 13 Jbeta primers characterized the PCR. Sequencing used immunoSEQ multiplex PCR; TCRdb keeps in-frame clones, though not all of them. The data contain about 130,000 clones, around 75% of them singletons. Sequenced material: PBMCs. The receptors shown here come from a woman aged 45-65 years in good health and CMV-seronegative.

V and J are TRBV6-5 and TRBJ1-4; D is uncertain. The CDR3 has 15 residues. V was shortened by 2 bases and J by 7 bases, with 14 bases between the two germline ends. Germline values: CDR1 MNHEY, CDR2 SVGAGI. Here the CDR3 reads CASSYRPWEAEKLFF. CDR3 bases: TGTGCCAGCAGTTACCGCCCCTGGGAGGCTGAAAAACTGTTTTTT.

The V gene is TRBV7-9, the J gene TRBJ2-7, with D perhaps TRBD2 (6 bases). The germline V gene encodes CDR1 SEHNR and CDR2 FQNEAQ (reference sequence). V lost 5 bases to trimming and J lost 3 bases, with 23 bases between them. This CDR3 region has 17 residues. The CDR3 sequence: CASSPQRASENHYEQYF. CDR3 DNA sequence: TGTGCCAGCAGCCCCCAGCGGGCTAGCGAGAATCACTACGAGCAGTACTTC.

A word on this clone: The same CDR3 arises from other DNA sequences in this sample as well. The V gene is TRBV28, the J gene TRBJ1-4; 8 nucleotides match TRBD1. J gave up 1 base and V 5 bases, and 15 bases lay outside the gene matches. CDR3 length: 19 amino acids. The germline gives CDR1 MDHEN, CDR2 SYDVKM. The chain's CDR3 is CASSLPLRSGGLTNEKLFF. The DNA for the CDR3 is TGTGCCAGCAGTCTCCCCCTTCGGTCAGGGGGCTTAACTAATGAAAAACTGTTTTTT.

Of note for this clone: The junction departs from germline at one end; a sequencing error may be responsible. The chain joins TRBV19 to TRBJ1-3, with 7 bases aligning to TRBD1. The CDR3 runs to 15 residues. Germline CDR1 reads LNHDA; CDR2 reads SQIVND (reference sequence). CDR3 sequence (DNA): TGTGCCAGTAGTTCAACAGGGGACTCTGGAAACGCCATATATTTT. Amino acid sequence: CASSSTGDSGNAIYF.

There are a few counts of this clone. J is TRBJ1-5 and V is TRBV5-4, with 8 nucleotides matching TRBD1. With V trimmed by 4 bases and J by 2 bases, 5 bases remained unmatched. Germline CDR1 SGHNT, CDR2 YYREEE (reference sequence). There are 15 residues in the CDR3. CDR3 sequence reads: CASSPTGAGNQPQHF. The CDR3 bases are TGTGCCAGCAGCCCGACAGGGGCGGGCAATCAGCCCCAGCATTTT. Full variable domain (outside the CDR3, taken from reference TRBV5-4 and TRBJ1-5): ETGVTQSPTHLIKTRGQQVTLRCSSQSGHNTVSWYQQALGQGPQFIFQYYREEENGRGNFPPRFSGLQFPNYSSELNVNALELDDSALYLCASSPTGAGNQPQHFGDGTRLSIL.

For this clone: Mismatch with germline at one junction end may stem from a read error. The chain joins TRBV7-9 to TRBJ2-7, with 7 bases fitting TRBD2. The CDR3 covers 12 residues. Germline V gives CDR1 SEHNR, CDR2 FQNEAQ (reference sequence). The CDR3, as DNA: TGTTCCAGCCGGGACTACCCCTACGAGCAGTACTTC. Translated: CSSRDYPYEQYF.

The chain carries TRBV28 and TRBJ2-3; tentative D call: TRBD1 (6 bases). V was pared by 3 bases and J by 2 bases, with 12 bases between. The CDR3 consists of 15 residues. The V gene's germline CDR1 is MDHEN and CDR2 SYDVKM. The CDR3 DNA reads TGTGCCAGCAGTTTCGACAGGACAAACACAGATACGCAGTATTTT. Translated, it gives CASSFDRTNTDTQYF.

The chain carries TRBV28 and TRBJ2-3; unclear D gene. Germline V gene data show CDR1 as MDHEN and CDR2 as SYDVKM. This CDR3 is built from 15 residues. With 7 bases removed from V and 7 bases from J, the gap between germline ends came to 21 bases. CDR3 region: CASTSFELATHTQYF. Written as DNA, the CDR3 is TGTGCCAGCACCTCTTTTGAGTTAGCCACCCATACGCAGTATTTT.

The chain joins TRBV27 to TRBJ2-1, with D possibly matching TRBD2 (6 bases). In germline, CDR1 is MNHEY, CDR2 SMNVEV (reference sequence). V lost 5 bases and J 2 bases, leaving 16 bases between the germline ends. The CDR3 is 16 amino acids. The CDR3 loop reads CASSTGRGEAYNEQFF. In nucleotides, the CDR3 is TGTGCCAGCAGTACTGGCCGCGGGGAAGCCTACAATGAGCAGTTCTTC.

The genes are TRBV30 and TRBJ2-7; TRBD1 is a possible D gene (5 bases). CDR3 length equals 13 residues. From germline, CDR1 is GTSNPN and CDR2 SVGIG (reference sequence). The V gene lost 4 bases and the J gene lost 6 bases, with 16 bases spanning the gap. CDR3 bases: TGTGCCTGGAATGCAGGGCCAGTCCGCGAGCAGTACTTC. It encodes CAWNAGPVREQYF.

The CDR3 loop is CASRDLSYNEQFF. The DNA of the CDR3 is TGTGCCAGCAGGGACTTATCCTACAATGAGCAGTTCTTC. The rearrangement uses TRBV28 and TRBJ2-1, with D possibly matching TRBD2 (5 bases). Trimming took off 6 bases at V and 1 base at J, with 7 bases between the two ends. Germline CDR1 reads MDHEN; CDR2 reads SYDVKM. The CDR3 is 13 amino acids.

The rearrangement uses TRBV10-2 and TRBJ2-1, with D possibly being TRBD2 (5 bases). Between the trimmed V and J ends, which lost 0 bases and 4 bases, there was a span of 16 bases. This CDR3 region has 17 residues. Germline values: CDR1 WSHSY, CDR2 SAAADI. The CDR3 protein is CASSESGADPGYNEQFF. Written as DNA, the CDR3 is TGCGCCAGCAGTGAGTCGGGTGCTGACCCGGGATACAATGAGCAGTTCTTC.

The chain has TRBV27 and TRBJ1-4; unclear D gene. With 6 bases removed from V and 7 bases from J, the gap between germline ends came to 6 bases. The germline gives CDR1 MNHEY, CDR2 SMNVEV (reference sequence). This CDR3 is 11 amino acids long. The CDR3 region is CASSSGEKLFF. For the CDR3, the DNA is TGTGCCAGCAGCTCCGGTGAAAAACTGTTTTTT.

CDR3 nucleotides: TGTGCCAGCAGCCAAGCCACGGGAGTTTGGGGCCTCTCCTACGAGCAGTACTTC. Amino acids: CASSQATGVWGLSYEQYF. The rearrangement uses TRBV14 and TRBJ2-7; possibly TRBD2 for D (6 bases). This CDR3 has 18 amino acids. V was shortened by 1 base and J by 0 bases, with 19 bases between the two germline ends. Germline loops: CDR1 SGHDN, CDR2 FVKESK.

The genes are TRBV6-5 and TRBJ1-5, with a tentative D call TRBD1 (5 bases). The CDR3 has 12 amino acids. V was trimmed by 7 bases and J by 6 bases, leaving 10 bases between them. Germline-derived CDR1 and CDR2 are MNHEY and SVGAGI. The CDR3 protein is CASNRGGQPQHF. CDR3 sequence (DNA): TGTGCCAGCAATAGGGGAGGTCAGCCCCAGCATTTT.

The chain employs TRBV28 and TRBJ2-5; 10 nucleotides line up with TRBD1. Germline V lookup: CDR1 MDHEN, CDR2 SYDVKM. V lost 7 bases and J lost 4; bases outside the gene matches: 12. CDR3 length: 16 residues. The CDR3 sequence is CASNTIGQGGGETQYF. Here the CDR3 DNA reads TGTGCCAGCAATACGATTGGACAGGGGGGGGGAGAGACCCAGTACTTC.

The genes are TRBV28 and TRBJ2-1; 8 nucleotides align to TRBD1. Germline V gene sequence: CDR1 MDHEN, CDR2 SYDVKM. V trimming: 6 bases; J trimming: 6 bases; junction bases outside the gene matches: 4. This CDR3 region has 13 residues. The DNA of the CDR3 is TGTGCCAGCAGCCCCGACAGGGGCAATGAGCAGTTCTTC. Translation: CASSPDRGNEQFF. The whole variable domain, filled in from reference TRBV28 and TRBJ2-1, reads DVKVTQSSRYLVKRTGEKVFLECVQDMDHENMFWYRQDPGLGLRLIYFSYDVKMKEKGDIPEGYSVSREKKERFSLILESASTNQTSMYLCASSPDRGNEQFFGPGTRLTVL.

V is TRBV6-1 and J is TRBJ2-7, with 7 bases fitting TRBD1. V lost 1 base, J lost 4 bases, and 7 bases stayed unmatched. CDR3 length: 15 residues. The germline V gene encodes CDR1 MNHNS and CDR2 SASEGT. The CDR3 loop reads CASSEGGTEVYEQYF. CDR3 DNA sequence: TGTGCCAGCAGTGAAGGGGGGACAGAGGTGTACGAGCAGTACTTC.

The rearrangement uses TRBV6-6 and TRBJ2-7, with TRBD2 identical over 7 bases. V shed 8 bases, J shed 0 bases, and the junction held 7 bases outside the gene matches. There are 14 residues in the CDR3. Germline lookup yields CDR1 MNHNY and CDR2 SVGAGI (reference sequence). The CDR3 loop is CASVTGGLSYEQYF. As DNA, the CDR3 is TGTGCCAGCGTGACGGGAGGTCTCTCCTACGAGCAGTACTTC.

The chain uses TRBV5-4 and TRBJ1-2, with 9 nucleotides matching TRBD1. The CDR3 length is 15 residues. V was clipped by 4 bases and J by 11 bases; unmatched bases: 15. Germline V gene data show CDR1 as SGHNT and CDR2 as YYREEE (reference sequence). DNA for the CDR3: TGTGCCAGCAGCCCGGCGAACCGGGACAGGGAGAGGTACACCTTC. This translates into CASSPANRDRERYTF.

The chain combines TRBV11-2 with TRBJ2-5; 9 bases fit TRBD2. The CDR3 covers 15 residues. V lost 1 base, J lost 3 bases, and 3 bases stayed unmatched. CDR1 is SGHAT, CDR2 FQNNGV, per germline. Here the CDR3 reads CASSLGTSEKETQYF. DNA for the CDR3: TGTGCCAGCAGCTTAGGGACTAGCGAAAAAGAGACCCAGTACTTC.

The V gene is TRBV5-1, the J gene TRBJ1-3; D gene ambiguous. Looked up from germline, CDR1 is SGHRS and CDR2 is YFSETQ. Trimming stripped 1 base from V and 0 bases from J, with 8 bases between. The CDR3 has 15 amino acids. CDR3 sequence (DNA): TGCGCCAGCAGCTTGCAAACAGTCTCTGGAAACACCATATATTTT. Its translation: CASSLQTVSGNTIYF. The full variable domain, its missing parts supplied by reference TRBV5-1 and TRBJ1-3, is KAGVTQTPRYLIKTRGQQVTLSCSPISGHRSVSWYQQTPGQGLQFLFEYFSETQRNKGNFPGRFSGRQFSNSRSEMNVSTLELGDSALYLCASSLQTVSGNTIYFGEGSWLTVV.

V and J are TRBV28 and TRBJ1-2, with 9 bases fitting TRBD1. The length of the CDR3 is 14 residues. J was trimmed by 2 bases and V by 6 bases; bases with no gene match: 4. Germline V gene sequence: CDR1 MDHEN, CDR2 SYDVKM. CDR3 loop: CASSPGTGNYGYTF. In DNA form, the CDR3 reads TGTGCCAGCAGCCCCGGGACAGGGAACTATGGCTACACCTTC.

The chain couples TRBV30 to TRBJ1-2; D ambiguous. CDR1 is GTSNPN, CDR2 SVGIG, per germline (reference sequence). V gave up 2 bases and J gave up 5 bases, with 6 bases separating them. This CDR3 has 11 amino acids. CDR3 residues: CAWSRSYGYTF. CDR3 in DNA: TGTGCCTGGAGTCGGTCTTATGGCTACACCTTC.

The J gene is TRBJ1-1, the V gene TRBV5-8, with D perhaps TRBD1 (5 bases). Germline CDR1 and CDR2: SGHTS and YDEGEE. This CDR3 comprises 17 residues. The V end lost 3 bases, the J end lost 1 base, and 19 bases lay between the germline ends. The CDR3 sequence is CASSSDPVSDRNTEAFF. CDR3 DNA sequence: TGTGCCAGCAGCTCCGATCCAGTGTCCGACAGGAACACTGAAGCTTTCTTT.

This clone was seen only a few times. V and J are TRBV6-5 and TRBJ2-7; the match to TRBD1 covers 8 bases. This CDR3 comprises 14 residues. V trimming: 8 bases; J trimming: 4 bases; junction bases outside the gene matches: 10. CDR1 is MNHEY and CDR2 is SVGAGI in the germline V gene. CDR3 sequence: CASRRQDRAYEQYF. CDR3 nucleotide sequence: TGTGCCAGCCGTCGGCAGGACAGGGCATACGAGCAGTACTTC.

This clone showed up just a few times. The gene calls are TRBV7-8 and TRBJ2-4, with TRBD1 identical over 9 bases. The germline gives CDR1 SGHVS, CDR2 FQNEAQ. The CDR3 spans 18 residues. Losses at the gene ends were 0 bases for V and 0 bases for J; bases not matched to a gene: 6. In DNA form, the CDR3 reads TGTGCCAGCAGCTTAGCCGCTTACAGGGGGCGAGCCAAAAACATTCAGTACTTC. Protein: CASSLAAYRGRAKNIQYF.